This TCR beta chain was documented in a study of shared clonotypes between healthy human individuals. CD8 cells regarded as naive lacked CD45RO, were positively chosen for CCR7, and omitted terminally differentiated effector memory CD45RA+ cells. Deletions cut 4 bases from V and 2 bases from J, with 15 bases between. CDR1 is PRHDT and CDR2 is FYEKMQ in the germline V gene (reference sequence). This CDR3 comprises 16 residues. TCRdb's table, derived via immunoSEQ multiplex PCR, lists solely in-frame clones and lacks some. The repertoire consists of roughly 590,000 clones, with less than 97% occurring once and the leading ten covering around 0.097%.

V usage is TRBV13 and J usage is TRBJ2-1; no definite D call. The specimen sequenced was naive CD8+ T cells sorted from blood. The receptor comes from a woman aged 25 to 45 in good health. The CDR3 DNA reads TGTGCCAGCAGCTCCCTCCTGCGGCTCACCTACAATGAGCAGTTCTTC. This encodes CASSSLLRLTYNEQFF.